This TCR beta chain was captured by sequencing in a study of cytomegalovirus exposure and HLA in healthy donors. The CDR3 sequence is 20 residues long. Germline CDR1 LGHNA, CDR2 YNFKEQ. Trimming took 5 bases from V and 3 from J, leaving 32 bases between them. Vbeta (60) and Jbeta (13) primers were used in the PCR. Sequencing was performed with immunoSEQ multiplex PCR; in TCRdb, only in-frame clones are kept and a portion is missing. The specimen's table records about 170,000 clones. This rearrangement joins TRBV4-2 to TRBJ2-7; D may be TRBD1 (6 bases). The receptor was derived from a young woman in good health and CMV-seropositive. Specimen: PBMCs. The CDR3 bases are TGTGCCAGCAGCGTAAGCCAACGAGCCGCAAGCGGTAGGGGGAACTACGAGCAGTACTTC. Protein: CASSVSQRAASGRGNYEQYF.